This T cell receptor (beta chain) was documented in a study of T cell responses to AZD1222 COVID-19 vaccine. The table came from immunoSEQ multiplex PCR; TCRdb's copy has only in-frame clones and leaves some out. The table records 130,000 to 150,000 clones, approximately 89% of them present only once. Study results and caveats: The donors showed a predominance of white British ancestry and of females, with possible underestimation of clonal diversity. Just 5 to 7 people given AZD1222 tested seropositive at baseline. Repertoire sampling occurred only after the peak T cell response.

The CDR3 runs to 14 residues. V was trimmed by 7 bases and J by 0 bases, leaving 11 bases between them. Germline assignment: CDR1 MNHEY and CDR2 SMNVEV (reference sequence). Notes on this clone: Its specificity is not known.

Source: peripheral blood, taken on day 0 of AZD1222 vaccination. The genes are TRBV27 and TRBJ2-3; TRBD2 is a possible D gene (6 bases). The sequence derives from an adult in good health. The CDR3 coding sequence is TGTGCCAGCACTCTGGGGGGTAGCACAGATACGCAGTATTTT. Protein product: CASTLGGSTDTQYF.